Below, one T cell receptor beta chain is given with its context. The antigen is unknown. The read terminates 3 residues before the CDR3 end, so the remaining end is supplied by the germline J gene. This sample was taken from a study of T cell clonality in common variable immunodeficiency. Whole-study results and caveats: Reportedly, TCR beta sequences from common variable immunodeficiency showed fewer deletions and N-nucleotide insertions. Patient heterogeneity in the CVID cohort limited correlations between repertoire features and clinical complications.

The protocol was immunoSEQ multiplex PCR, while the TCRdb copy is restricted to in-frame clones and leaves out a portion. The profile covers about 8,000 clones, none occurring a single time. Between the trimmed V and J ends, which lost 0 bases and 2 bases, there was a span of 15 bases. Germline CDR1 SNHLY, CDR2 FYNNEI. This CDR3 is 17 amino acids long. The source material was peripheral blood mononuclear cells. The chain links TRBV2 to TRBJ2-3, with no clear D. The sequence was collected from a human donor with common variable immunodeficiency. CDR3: CASSEAQSVWLTDTQYF. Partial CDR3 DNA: TGTGCCAGCAGTGAAGCCCAGTCAGTATGGCTCACAGATACG.